This T cell receptor beta chain was identified in a study of response to subunit inactivated influenza vaccine. Study-wide findings and caveats: Authors suggested each seasonal flu vaccination may recruit only limited numbers of new T cells.

TCRdb fed the RT-PCR reads into MiXCR, producing one record per CDR3 protein. The data hold some 800,000 distinct CDR3 sequences, with approximately 22% observed a single time. Notes on this clonotype: Its target is unknown.

This CDR3 contains 15 residues. V dropped 4 bases and J dropped 5 bases, with 16 bases sitting between them. In germline, CDR1 is SGHTS, CDR2 YDEGEE. The origin of this receptor is a man between 50 and 59 years old who received an inactivated influenza vaccine. The sequences come from PBMCs from blood, collected approximately 5 days after vaccination. The V gene is TRBV5-8, the J gene TRBJ2-1; no clear D gene. The CDR3 spells CASSVLATTNNEQFF. The CDR3 DNA is TGTGCCAGCAGCGTGCTGGCCACAACCAACAATGAGCAGTTCTTC.